Sequencing of this TCR beta chain was carried out in a study of T cells in Graves' hyperthyroidism and ophthalmopathy. Overall study context: Peripheral blood was acquired at first diagnosis, ahead of any therapy whatsoever. Findings and caveats of the study: Through a model of 13 V-J features, ophthalmopathy was separated from stable hyperthyroidism.

Extraction of PBMCs used about 9.2 ml of fresh peripheral blood. This clonotype appeared a few times. What it recognizes is unknown. TCR beta CDR3 sequences were amplified from RNA transcripts. Initially, a first-round RT-PCR of the TCR CDR3 employed the HTBI primer set. TCRdb analysed the multiplex PCR reads with MiXCR anew, one entry per CDR3 protein. This table holds a few hundred thousand distinct CDR3 sequences, more than 15% found once. The CDR3 length is 13 residues. CDR1 LGHNT and CDR2 FRNRAP come from the germline V gene. V lost 6 bases to trimming and J lost 1 base, with 9 bases between them. The material sequenced was blood. The receptor comes from a woman in her 40s with Graves' ophthalmopathy. The chain couples TRBV12-5 to TRBJ1-1, with D uncertain. This CDR3 is CASGPRGNTEAFF. The CDR3 DNA follows: TGTGCTAGTGGGCCGCGGGGGAACACTGAAGCTTTCTTT.